A selection of T cell receptor beta chains follows, all from one sample in a study of T cell responses to AZD1222 COVID-19 vaccine. Sequencing was performed with immunoSEQ multiplex PCR; in TCRdb, only in-frame clones are kept and a portion is missing. Among 85,000 to 90,000 clones listed, approximately 88% were seen once. This material consisted of peripheral blood, taken 28 days after the second AZD1222 dose. The receptors were gathered from an adult who received the AZD1222 COVID-19 vaccine. Both conserved end residues are part of each CDR3. D genes are given only for firm matches. Clone size is stated in some rows and not others, as once, few, many or a class when expanded.

>TRBJ2-2|.|TRBV5-1|.
CASRPSGETGELFF
TGCGCCAGCAGGCCTTCAGGGGAGACCGGGGAGCTGTTTTTT
>TRBJ2-5|.|TRBV7-2|.
CASSLAGQKETQYF
TGTGCCAGCAGCTTAGCAGGGCAGAAAGAGACCCAGTACTTC
>TRBJ1-1|.|TRBV11-2|TRBD1
CASSPNRDRDPRAF
TGTGCCAGCAGCCCTAACCGGGACAGGGATCCGAGGGCTTTT
>TRBJ2-7|.|TRBV7-2|.
CASSFTPGSYEQYF
TGTGCCAGCAGCTTCACCCCGGGATCCTACGAGCAGTACTTC
>TRBJ1-2|.|TRBV5-1|TRBD1
CASSNTGTGGYTF
TGCGCCAGCAGCAATACCGGGACAGGTGGCTACACCTTC
>TRBJ2-1|.|TRBV6-5|.
CASSYSLLPSDEQFF
TGTGCCAGCAGTTACTCGCTCCTCCCTAGCGATGAGCAGTTCTTC
>TRBJ1-1|.|TRBV27|.
CASSKNPDRSNTEAFF
TGTGCCAGCAGCAAAAACCCAGACAGATCGAACACTGAAGCTTTCTTT
>TRBJ1-2|once|TRBV11-2|.
CASSLALQGNYGYTF
TGTGCCAGCAGCTTAGCTTTACAGGGTAACTATGGCTACACCTTC
>TRBJ1-2|.|TRBV6-1|TRBD1
CASSELLTGGFGNYGYTF
TGTGCCAGCAGTGAGCTTTTGACAGGGGGCTTTGGGAACTATGGCTACACCTTC
>TRBJ2-7|.|TRBV30|.
CAWSTSYEQYF
TGTGCCTGGAGTACCTCCTACGAGCAGTACTTC
>TRBJ2-2|.|TRBV5-4|.
CASSPISRDAGELFF
TGTGCCAGCAGCCCGATTTCGAGGGACGCCGGGGAGCTGTTTTTT
>TRBJ2-7|.|TRBV11-1|.
CASSMGPGRSSYEQYF
TGTGCCAGCAGCATGGGCCCGGGACGTAGCTCCTACGAGCAGTACTTC
>TRBJ1-4|once|TRBV6-5|TRBD1
CASSYYPDRGLFF
TGTGCCAGCAGTTACTACCCGGACAGGGGACTGTTTTTT
>TRBJ2-1|.|TRBV7-2|.
CASSLMGGGAVREQFF
TGTGCCAGCAGCTTAATGGGCGGGGGCGCCGTTCGGGAGCAGTTCTTC
>TRBJ2-7|.|TRBV6-4|.
CASRVGVGSRYEQYF
TGTGCCAGCAGGGTCGGGGTTGGGAGTCGGTACGAGCAGTACTTC
>TRBJ1-2|once|TRBV2|.
CASSVQTGYGYTF
TGTGCCAGCAGTGTACAGACGGGCTATGGCTACACCTTC
>TRBJ1-1|.|TRBV11-3|TRBD1
CASSIGGTVRTEAFF
TGTGCCAGCAGTATCGGGGGGACAGTGAGGACTGAAGCTTTCTTT
>TRBJ1-4|.|TRBV18|.
CASSPRPTGKQDLFF
TGTGCCAGCTCACCCCGACCGACGGGGAAACAGGATCTGTTTTTT
>TRBJ2-1|.|TRBV5-1|TRBD2
CASSLTGGSYNEQFF
TGCGCCAGCAGCCTGACGGGGGGCTCCTACAATGAGCAGTTCTTC
>TRBJ2-7|.|TRBV4-1|.
CASSQASSRGYEQYF
TGCGCCAGCAGCCAGGCCAGCTCTCGGGGCTACGAGCAGTACTTC
>TRBJ2-5|.|TRBV7-3|.
CASSLTRAPLETQYF
TGTGCCAGCAGCTTAACAAGAGCCCCCTTGGAGACCCAGTACTTC
>TRBJ2-1|.|TRBV18|.
CASSPNTGGTGSNEQFF
TGTGCCAGCTCACCGAACACCGGTGGTACAGGTAGTAATGAGCAGTTCTTC
>TRBJ2-2|few|TRBV19|TRBD2
CASAIAGQRTGELFF
TGTGCCAGTGCCATAGCGGGCCAAAGGACCGGGGAGCTGTTTTTT
>TRBJ1-1|few|TRBV6-4|.
CASSQTDLGGGTEAFF
TGTGCCAGCAGCCAAACAGACCTAGGCGGGGGCACTGAAGCTTTCTTT
>TRBJ2-3|.|TRBV11-2|TRBD1
CASSWGQGRDADTQYF
TGTGCCAGCAGCTGGGGACAGGGAAGGGATGCAGATACGCAGTATTTT
>TRBJ2-7|.|TRBV3-1/TRBV3-2|.
CASSRRYEQYF
TGTGCCAGCAGCCGCCGTTACGAGCAGTACTTC
>TRBJ1-1|.|TRBV19|TRBD1
CASRTGMNRENTEAFF
TGTGCCAGTAGGACAGGGATGAACAGGGAGAACACTGAAGCTTTCTTT
>TRBJ1-1|.|TRBV11-3|.
CASSLQWDTEAFF
TGTGCCAGCAGCTTACAGTGGGACACTGAAGCTTTCTTT
>TRBJ1-4|.|TRBV30|.
CAWSGQLGEKLFF
TGTGCCTGGAGTGGACAGTTAGGCGAAAAACTGTTTTTT